These 18 T cell receptor beta chains were sequenced from one sample in a study of beta chain features in type 1 diabetes. Sequenced material consisted of expressed TCRB transcripts (all of the isolated RNA was reverse transcribed). The repertoire was sequenced with immunoSEQ multiplex PCR; TCRdb's copy has only in-frame clones and lacks some. The table includes around 250,000 clones, approximately 15% detected once. The antigens these receptors bind are not known. Study findings and constraints: Shortening of TCRB CDR3s, moderate but significant, appeared in all four CD4+ subsets of Type 1 diabetes patients.

The material sequenced was naive CD4+ T cells from blood. All receptors come from a man aged 25-45 years with type 1 diabetes.

This clone came up a few times. The chain is built from TRBV5-6 and TRBJ2-5; 15 positions agree with TRBD2. This CDR3 spans 17 amino acids. V shed 5 bases, J shed 5 bases, and the junction held 10 bases outside the gene matches. Germline V gene lookup returns CDR1 SGHDT and CDR2 YYEEEE. The CDR3 reads CASSFGTSGGLLETQYF. The CDR3 bases are TGTGCCAGCAGTTTTGGGACTAGCGGGGGGCTGTTGGAGACCCAGTACTTC.

This clone appeared a few times. The junction and the germline gene differ at one end; a read error may be behind it. The chain has TRBV11-2 and TRBJ1-5; D remains ambiguous. This CDR3 region has 14 residues. Germline CDR1 reads SGHAT; CDR2 reads FQNNGV. The CDR3 loop is CASSLTASYQPQHF. The DNA for the CDR3 is TGTGCCAGCAGCTTAACGGCTAGCTATCAGCCCCAGCATTTT.

This clone was recorded a few times. The chain has TRBV2 and TRBJ1-6, with 9 bases identical to TRBD1. V gave up 6 bases and J gave up 10 bases; unmatched junction bases: 7. Germline-derived CDR1 and CDR2 are SNHLY and FYNNEI. This CDR3 contains 14 residues. The CDR3 loop is CASRGTGKDSPLHF. CDR3 DNA: TGTGCCAGCAGAGGGACAGGGAAGGACTCACCCCTCCACTTT.

The V and J genes are TRBV6-6 and TRBJ2-7, with 7 positions matching TRBD1. V gave up 7 bases and J gave up 2 bases; unmatched junction bases: 11. The V gene's germline CDR1 is MNHNY and CDR2 SVGAGI (reference sequence). The CDR3 contains 15 residues. The CDR3 protein is CASNPGTAATYEQYF. The CDR3 DNA reads as TGTGCCAGCAACCCCGGGACAGCAGCTACCTACGAGCAGTACTTC.

V is TRBV11-2 and J is TRBJ2-3; possible D gene TRBD2, 5 bases. Germline V gene sequence: CDR1 SGHAT, CDR2 FQNNGV. The CDR3 is 15 amino acids. V was clipped by 5 bases and J by 6 bases, with 18 bases between them. The CDR3 region is CASSLMRAEWDTQYF. In DNA, the CDR3 is TGTGCCAGCAGCCTTATGAGGGCCGAATGGGATACGCAGTATTTT.

A few counts support this clone. CDR3 amino acids: CASSLRGHDTEAFF. The CDR3 nucleotides are TGTGCCAGCAGCCTCCGAGGGCATGACACTGAAGCTTTCTTT. V and J are TRBV7-9 and TRBJ1-1; D is unclear. Between the trimmed V and J ends, which lost 5 bases and 3 bases, there was a span of 13 bases. CDR3 length: 14 residues. Germline V gives CDR1 SEHNR, CDR2 FQNEAQ (reference sequence). Complete variable domain (other parts from reference TRBV7-9 and TRBJ1-1): DTGVSQNPRHKITKRGQNVTFRCDPISEHNRLYWYRQTLGQGPEFLTYFQNEAQLEKSRLLSDRFSAERPKGSFSTLEIQRTEQGDSAMYLCASSLRGHDTEAFFGQGTRLTVV.

The chain employs TRBV5-4 and TRBJ1-4; D is possibly TRBD1 (5 bases). CDR1 and CDR2 from the germline V gene are SGHNT and YYREEE (reference sequence). The CDR3 is made up of 15 amino acids. The V gene lost 4 bases and the J gene lost 7 bases, with 17 bases spanning the gap. CDR3 nucleotides: TGTGCCAGCAGCAAAAAGACAGACTTGAGTGAAAAACTGTTTTTT. It codes for CASSKKTDLSEKLFF.

The chain couples TRBV5-1 to TRBJ2-1, with a possible D match to TRBD1 (5 bases). Germline V gene sequence: CDR1 SGHRS, CDR2 YFSETQ. Trimming removed 2 bases at V and 3 bases at J, with 12 bases between. The CDR3 loop spans 15 amino acids. The DNA of the CDR3 is TGCGCCAGCAGCTTTATCGACAGCCACTACAATGAGCAGTTCTTC. This encodes CASSFIDSHYNEQFF.

This clone was seen just once. The chain joins TRBV4-1 to TRBJ2-7, with D tentatively TRBD2 (5 bases). With 3 bases removed from V and 0 bases from J, the gap between germline ends came to 15 bases. Germline values: CDR1 MGHRA, CDR2 YSYEKL. CDR3 length equals 16 residues. CDR3 sequence (DNA): TGCGCCAGCAGCCAGCTCCCCGGGGTCAGCTCCTACGAGCAGTACTTC. It codes for CASSQLPGVSSYEQYF.

A few counts support this clone. J is TRBJ1-2 and V is TRBV18, with 9 bases that match TRBD1. Germline V gene lookup returns CDR1 KGHSH and CDR2 LQKENI. With 5 bases clipped from V and 6 bases from J, the junction kept 4 bases outside the gene matches. This CDR3 comprises 13 residues. CDR3 sequence (DNA): TGTGCCAGCTCATCCCGACAGGGGGATGGCTACACCTTC. This gives the protein CASSSRQGDGYTF.

The chain carries TRBV25-1 and TRBJ1-2; D not certain. The ends were cut back, 6 bases at V and 4 bases at J, with 15 bases in the middle. The CDR3 runs to 14 residues. CDR1 is MGHDK and CDR2 is SYGVNS in the germline V gene. CDR3 residues: CASSRPQAGYGYTF. In DNA form, the CDR3 reads TGTGCCAGCAGCCGACCCCAGGCCGGCTATGGCTACACCTTC.

J is TRBJ2-1 and V is TRBV5-1, with 7 bases matching TRBD1. The CDR3 runs 15 residues. Per germline, CDR1 SGHRS and CDR2 YFSETQ. J lost 7 bases, V lost 3 bases, and 10 bases had no gene match. The CDR3 loop is CASSSGQAKGNEQFF. CDR3 sequence (DNA): TGCGCCAGCAGCTCAGGACAGGCCAAGGGGAATGAGCAGTTCTTC.

This clone was counted only a few times. The chain is built from TRBV15 and TRBJ2-5; D not resolved. The germline V gene encodes CDR1 LNHNV and CDR2 YYDKDF (reference sequence). Trimming stripped 0 bases from V and 3 bases from J, with 11 bases between. The CDR3 spans 15 residues. The CDR3 loop reads CATSREYGAEETQYF. CDR3 coding DNA: TGTGCCACCAGCAGAGAATATGGAGCAGAAGAGACCCAGTACTTC.

The CDR3 bases are TGCAGCGTTTGGACTGTCCAAGAGACCCAGTACTTC. This codes for CSVWTVQETQYF. This chain joins TRBV29-1 and TRBJ2-5; perhaps TRBD2 as D (5 bases). CDR3 length equals 12 residues. Per germline, CDR1 SQVTM and CDR2 ANQGSEA. The ends were cut back, 5 bases at V and 1 base at J, with 8 bases in the middle.

This clone occurred a few times. This chain links TRBV6-6 with TRBJ1-5, with 8 bases that match TRBD1. CDR1 and CDR2 from the germline V gene are MNHNY and SVGAGI (reference sequence). With V trimmed by 6 bases and J by 3 bases, 10 bases remained unmatched. The CDR3 runs 16 residues. The CDR3 loop is CASRGTGTGLNQPQHF. CDR3 sequence (DNA): TGTGCCAGCAGGGGGACCGGGACAGGTCTCAATCAGCCCCAGCATTTT.

This clone turned up a few times. The chain links TRBV5-1 to TRBJ2-3; D remains unclear. Germline V gene data show CDR1 as SGHRS and CDR2 as YFSETQ. The length of the CDR3 is 13 residues. V lost 0 bases and J lost 4, with 6 bases in between. CDR3 sequence (DNA): TGCGCCAGCAGCTTGGGCGGCCCAGATACGCAGTATTTT. Its protein product is CASSLGGPDTQYF.

The chain joins TRBV6-5 to TRBJ1-2; D perhaps matches TRBD1 (6 bases). Germline CDR1 and CDR2: MNHEY and SVGAGI. V was trimmed by 2 bases and J by 8 bases, leaving 12 bases between them. This CDR3 contains 13 residues. CDR3 in amino acids: CASSYDRIGGYTF. The CDR3 DNA reads as TGTGCCAGCAGTTACGACAGGATCGGAGGCTACACCTTC.

The genes are TRBV10-3 and TRBJ2-1, with TRBD2 matching 9 bases. The CDR3 extends over 12 amino acids. The trim removed 8 bases at V and 9 bases at J, leaving 5 bases unmatched. Germline V gene sequence: CDR1 ENHRY, CDR2 SYGVKD. CDR3 sequence: CAIGTSGSEQFF. The CDR3 region has the DNA TGTGCCATCGGAACTAGCGGGTCTGAGCAGTTCTTC.